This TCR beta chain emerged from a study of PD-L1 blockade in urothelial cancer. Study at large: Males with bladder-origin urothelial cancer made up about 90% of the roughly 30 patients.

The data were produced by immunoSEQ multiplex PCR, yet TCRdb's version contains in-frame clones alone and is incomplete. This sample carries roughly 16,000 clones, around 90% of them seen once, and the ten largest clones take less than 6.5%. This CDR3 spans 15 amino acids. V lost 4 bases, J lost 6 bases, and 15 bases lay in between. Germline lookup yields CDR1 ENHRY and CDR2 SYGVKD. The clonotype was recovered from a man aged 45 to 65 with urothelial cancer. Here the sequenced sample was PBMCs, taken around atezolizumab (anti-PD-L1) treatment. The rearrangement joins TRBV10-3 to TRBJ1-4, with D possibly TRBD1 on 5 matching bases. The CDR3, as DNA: TGTGCCATCAGTGTTAACCTTGGACAACATGAAAAACTGTTTTTT. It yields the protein CAISVNLGQHEKLFF.